This T cell receptor (beta chain) was recovered during a study of blood T cell repertoires in COVID-19 (dated by TCRdb to 2019 to 2021). A note on the overall study: The collaborator samples originated in the United States, Italy and Spain and spanned the acute and convalescent phases of COVID-19. A freely available public database, intended as a resource for researchers studying the immune response to SARS-CoV-2, is where the repertoires were released. Deeply sampled blood TCRbeta repertoires from subjects exposed to, actively infected with, or recovered from COVID-19 were included in the dataset. The sample metadata nearly always contained a de-identified subject ID, COVID-19 status, age in years and sex. Samples were obtained from the ongoing ImmuneRACE study (first 160 participants) and from over a thousand subjects provided by 6 global collaborators. The material from the prospective study consisted of cDNA or gDNA derived from T cells, B-cell-depleted T cells, or PBMCs. Where available, HLA class I and class II types were obtained from metadata supplied by the sample provider rather than from assay-based typing. Overall study results and their limits: The quantity of clinical and demographic metadata differed by source and by participant and was supplied without curation.

TCRbeta CDR3 regions were amplified from genomic DNA by means of the immunoSEQ Assay, a bias-controlled multiplex PCR. In the source study's methods: The number of nucleated cells in each sample was estimated from the amplification of reference gene primers within the assay. Sequence reads were collapsed and filtered to measure the absolute abundance of every unique TCRbeta CDR3 rearrangement. For each sample, productive Simpson clonality was calculated as the square root of Simpson's diversity index over productive rearrangements. TCRdb provides this immuneACCESS table in a form limited to in-frame rearrangements. Some clones are lacking; in checked studies, under half of them reflect an unresolved V gene, and why the rest are absent is not known. From that table come the V and J calls and clone size; the DNA was used to work out D and trimming. This sample comprises over 25,000 clones, around 87% of them detected only once. Of the sample, 1.5% to 2% is held by the ten largest clones.

This clone showed up just once. Its antigen remains undetermined. It has no much larger one-base neighbor in the sample; base qualities were not kept. Collaborating institutions collected whole blood in K2EDTA tubes following their own protocols. For TCRbeta analysis, collaborator samples were shipped as frozen whole blood, as isolated PBMCs, or as DNA extracted from either sample type. V is pared back by 4 bases and J by 0 bases, with 11 bases lying between the germline termini. As encoded in the germline V gene, CDR1 is SGHDT while CDR2 is YYEEEE. The CDR3, cysteine through phenylalanine, is 15 amino acids long. The DNA shown is the 45-base CDR3, in frame from base 1.

This receptor chain uses TRBV5-6 and TRBJ1-5; TRBD1 is possibly the D segment (6 matching bases). The TCR comes from a woman aged 60-70 years with active COVID-19. The sequenced sample consisted of peripheral blood. DNA sequence: TGTGCCAGCAGCCTCACAGGGAATAGCAATCAGCCCCAGCATTTT. This yields the protein CASSLTGNSNQPQHF.